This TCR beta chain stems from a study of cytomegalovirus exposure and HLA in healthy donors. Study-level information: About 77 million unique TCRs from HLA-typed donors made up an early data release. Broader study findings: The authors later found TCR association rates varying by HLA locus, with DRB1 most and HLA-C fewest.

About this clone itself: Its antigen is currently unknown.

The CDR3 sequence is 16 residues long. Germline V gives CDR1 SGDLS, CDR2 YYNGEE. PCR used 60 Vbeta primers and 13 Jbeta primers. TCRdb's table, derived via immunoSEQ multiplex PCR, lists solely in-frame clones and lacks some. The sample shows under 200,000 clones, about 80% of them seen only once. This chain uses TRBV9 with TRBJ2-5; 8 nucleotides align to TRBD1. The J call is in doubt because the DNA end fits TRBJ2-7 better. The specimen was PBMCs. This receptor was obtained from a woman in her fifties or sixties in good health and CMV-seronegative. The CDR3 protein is CASSVANGQGTYEQYF. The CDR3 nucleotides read TGTGCCAGCAGCGTAGCTAATGGACAGGGTACCTACGAGCAGTACTTC.